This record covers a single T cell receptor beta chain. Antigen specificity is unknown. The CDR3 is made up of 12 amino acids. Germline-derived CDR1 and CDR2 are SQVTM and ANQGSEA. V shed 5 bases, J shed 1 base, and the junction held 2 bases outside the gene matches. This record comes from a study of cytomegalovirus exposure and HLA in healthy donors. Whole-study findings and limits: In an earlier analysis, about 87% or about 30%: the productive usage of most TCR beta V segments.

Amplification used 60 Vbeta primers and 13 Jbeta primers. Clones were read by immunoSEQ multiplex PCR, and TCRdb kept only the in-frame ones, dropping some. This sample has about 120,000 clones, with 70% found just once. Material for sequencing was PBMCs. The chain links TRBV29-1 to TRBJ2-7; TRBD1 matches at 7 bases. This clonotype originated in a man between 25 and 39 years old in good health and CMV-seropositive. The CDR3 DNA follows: TGCAGCGTTTTGACAGGGTCCTACGAGCAGTACTTC. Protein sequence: CSVLTGSYEQYF.